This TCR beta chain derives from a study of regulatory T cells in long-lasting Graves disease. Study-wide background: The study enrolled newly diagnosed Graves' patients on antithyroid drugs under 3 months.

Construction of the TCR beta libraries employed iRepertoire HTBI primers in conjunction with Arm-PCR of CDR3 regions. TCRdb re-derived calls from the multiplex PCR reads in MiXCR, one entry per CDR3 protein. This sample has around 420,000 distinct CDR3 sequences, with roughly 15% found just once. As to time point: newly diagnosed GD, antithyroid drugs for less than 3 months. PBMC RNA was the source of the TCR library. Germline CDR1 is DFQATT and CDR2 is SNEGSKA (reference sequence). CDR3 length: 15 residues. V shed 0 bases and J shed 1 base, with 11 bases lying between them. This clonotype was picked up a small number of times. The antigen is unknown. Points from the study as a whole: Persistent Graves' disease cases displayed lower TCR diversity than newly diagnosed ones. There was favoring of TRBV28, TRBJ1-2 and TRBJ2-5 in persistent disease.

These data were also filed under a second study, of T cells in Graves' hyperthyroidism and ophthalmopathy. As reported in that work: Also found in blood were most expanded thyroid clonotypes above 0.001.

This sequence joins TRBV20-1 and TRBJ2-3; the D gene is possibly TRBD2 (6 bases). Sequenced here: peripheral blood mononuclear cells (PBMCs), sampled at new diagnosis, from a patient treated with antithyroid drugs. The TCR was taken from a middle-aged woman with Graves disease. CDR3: CSARDGQRGTDTQYF. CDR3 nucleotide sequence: TGCAGTGCTAGAGATGGGCAGCGGGGCACAGATACGCAGTATTTT.